This T cell receptor (beta chain) emerged from a study of CD8+ T cells in alopecia areata. About this clone itself: Antigen specificity is unknown.

General study results and limits: Greater clonality was observed in lesional scalp samples, especially alopecia totalis/universalis, versus normal scalp.

RNA was isolated and reverse transcribed to cDNA, the sequencing template. Produced via immunoSEQ multiplex PCR; TCRdb's table is partial and in-frame only. The data show 130,000 to 150,000 clones, approximately 65% seen once. The sequencing input was CD8+ T cells sorted from blood. This TCR came from a human donor in good health.

The CDR3 loop is CASTSQYGGNLDTQYF. The CDR3 DNA is TGTGCCAGCACCTCGCAATATGGGGGGAATTTAGATACGCAGTATTTT. The chain has TRBV7-2 and TRBJ2-3, with D perhaps matching TRBD2 (6 bases). CDR1 is SGHTA, CDR2 FQGNSA, per germline. The CDR3 totals 16 residues. V was trimmed by 7 bases and J by 5 bases, leaving 22 bases between them. The entire variable domain, with the rest obtained from reference TRBV7-2 and TRBJ2-3, is as follows: GAGVSQSPSNKVTEKGKDVELRCDPISGHTALYWYRQSLGQGLEFLIYFQGNSAPDKSGLPSDRFSAERTGGSVSTLTIQRTQQEDSAVYLCASTSQYGGNLDTQYFGPGTRLTVL.